This record concerns one T cell receptor (beta chain) sequence. Its cognate antigen is unknown. The protocol was immunoSEQ multiplex PCR, while the TCRdb copy is restricted to in-frame clones and leaves out a portion. The data show about 160,000 clones, with 92% seen just once and 4% to 5.5% held by the top ten. The data are from a study of T cell responses to AZD1222 COVID-19 vaccine. Study results and caveats: Without day 14 samples, only post-peak T cell repertoires were studied. Rises in breadth and depth of Spike-specific TCRs came after two AZD1222 doses.

Per the germline V gene, CDR1 is MDHEN and CDR2 is SYDVKM. The CDR3 loop spans 15 amino acids. Trimming stripped 4 bases from V and 2 bases from J, with 14 bases between. The starting material was peripheral blood, obtained on day 0 of MenACWY control vaccination. The source is an adult in good health. The chain has TRBV28 and TRBJ1-2; D is uncertain. The CDR3 sequence is CASSSGLHINYGYTF. The CDR3 nucleotides read TGTGCCAGCAGTTCAGGACTACATATAAACTATGGCTACACCTTC.